Listed below are T cell receptor delta chains from one sample, sequenced in a study of gamma-delta T cells after stem cell transplantation. TCRdb called clones from the RT-PCR reads again using CATT. The sample lists around 1,300 delta-chain clones; more than 25% were seen once. Sequenced input: gamma-delta T cells. These receptors originate from a human donor. It is not recorded whose cells these are; they may come from a transplant donor. The CDR3 runs from the conserved cysteine through the conserved F or W. D genes are given only for firm matches. Clone size is not always given. Where it is, it says once, few, many or a class for expanded clones.

j_gene,d_gene,abundance,v_gene,CDR3nt,CDR3aa
TRDJ1,TRDD3,.,TRDV1,TGTGCTCTTGGGGAAAGTAGTATAACTGGGGGATATATGGGACCGTACACCGATAAACTCATCTTT,CALGESSITGGYMGPYTDKLIF
TRDJ1,TRDD3,medium-sized,TRDV2,TGTGCCTGTGATAACCTTGGGGATACTCCCCTCATCACCGATAAACTCATCTTT,CACDNLGDTPLITDKLIF
TRDJ1,TRDD3,medium-sized,TRDV2,TGTGCCTGTGACACGCTAGGAGGGGGATACGTTGATAAACTCATCTTT,CACDTLGGGYVDKLIF
TRDJ3,TRDD3,medium-sized,TRDV1,TGTGCTCTTGGGGAAGCCCCTCCCTTACTGGGGGGTAGCTCCTGGGACACCCGACAGATGTTTTTC,CALGEAPPLLGGSSWDTRQMFF
TRDJ1,TRDD3,large,TRDV2,TGTGCCTGTGATGCTCTGGGGGCCGACACCGATAAACTCATCTTT,CACDALGADTDKLIF
TRDJ1,.,large,TRDV2,TGTGCCTGTGACCCCGTGGAACCTGGAGATAAACTCATCTTT,CACDPVEPGDKLIF
TRDJ1,.,.,TRDV2,TGTGCCTGTGACACCGTCGCCCGACTCACCATCACCGATAAACTCATCTTT,CACDTVARLTITDKLIF
TRDJ1,.,.,TRAV29/DV5,TGTGCAGCAAGCTACTTCCTAGCCGGGGGATACACCGATAAACTCATCTTT,CAASYFLAGGYTDKLIF
TRDJ3,TRDD3,medium-sized,TRDV2,TGTGCCTGTGACACTTTAGCACTGGGGGATAGTCGCGGGGACACCCGACAGATGTTTTTC,CACDTLALGDSRGDTRQMFF
TRDJ1,TRDD3,medium-sized,TRDV2,TGTGCCTGTGACACTCTCAACTGGGGGCCCCCGATCCCCCGAACCCGGTACACCGATAAACTCATCTTT,CACDTLNWGPPIPRTRYTDKLIF
TRDJ1,.,.,TRDV1,TGTGCTCTTGGGGAACTAAACGGTTACTGGGTTACCGATAAACTCATCTTT,CALGELNGYWVTDKLIF